This TCR beta chain came from a study of cytomegalovirus exposure and HLA in healthy donors. CDR1 and CDR2 from the germline V gene are SGHRS and YFSETQ. The CDR3 extends over 13 amino acids. The germline V and J ends were trimmed by 4 bases and 1 base, with 8 bases remaining between them. The PCR contained 60 Vbeta and 13 Jbeta primers. Some clones are missing from TCRdb's copy, which holds only in-frame ones; the method was immunoSEQ multiplex PCR. This table holds 150,000 or so clones, roughly 66% found once. This sequence was found in a woman between 18 and 29 years old in good health and CMV-seronegative. The sample was PBMCs. The chain links TRBV5-1 to TRBJ1-1; D is unresolved. Here the CDR3 reads CASSRGENTEAFF. The CDR3 bases are TGCGCCAGCAGCCGCGGAGAGAACACTGAAGCTTTCTTT.